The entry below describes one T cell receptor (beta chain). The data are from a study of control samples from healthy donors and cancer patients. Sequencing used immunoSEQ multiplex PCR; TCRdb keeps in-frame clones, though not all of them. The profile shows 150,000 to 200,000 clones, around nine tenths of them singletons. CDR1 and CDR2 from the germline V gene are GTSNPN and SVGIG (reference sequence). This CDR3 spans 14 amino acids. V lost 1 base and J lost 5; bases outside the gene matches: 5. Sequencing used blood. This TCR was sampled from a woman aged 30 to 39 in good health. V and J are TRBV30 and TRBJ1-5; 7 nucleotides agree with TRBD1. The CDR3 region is CAWSADRSYQPQHF. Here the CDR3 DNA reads TGTGCCTGGAGTGCGGACAGGAGCTATCAGCCCCAGCATTTT.